This TCR beta chain was identified during a study of regulatory T cells in long-lasting Graves disease. Whole-study findings and limits: A reduction in accuracy may have resulted from the small sample size.

Time point denoted: newly diagnosed GD, antithyroid drugs for less than 3 months. The TCR library was made from RNA that had been extracted from PBMCs in TRIzol. Peripheral blood, at about 9 milliliters, went into EDTA tubes. This clonotype was seen ten or more times. Its specificity is not known. CDR1 is SGHAT and CDR2 is FQNNGV in the germline V gene. The CDR3 covers 16 residues. The junction had 20 bases not matched to a gene; V was cut back by 7 bases and J by 11 bases. Both iRepertoire HTBI primers and Arm-PCR of CDR3 regions were used to build the TCR beta libraries. TCRdb re-called the multiplex PCR reads through MiXCR, storing one row per CDR3 protein. The sample holds over 300,000 distinct CDR3 sequences; about 16% are singletons and the top ten take about a fifth.

This sequence was found in a female donor with Graves disease. The rearrangement joins TRBV11-2 to TRBJ2-1, with TRBD2 identical over 7 bases. This sample comprised peripheral blood mononuclear cells (PBMCs), obtained at new diagnosis, from a patient treated with antithyroid drugs. This chain's CDR3 is CASTLPPPHRDYQQFF. The CDR3 DNA is TGTGCCAGCACTTTACCCCCGCCACACCGGGACTATCAGCAGTTCTTC.